Judged by abundance, the clone carrying this T cell receptor (beta chain) is medium-sized. Its antigen is as yet unknown. The length of the CDR3 is 17 residues. V lost 5 bases and J 0 bases, leaving 16 bases between the germline ends. Germline-derived CDR1 and CDR2 are SEHNR and FQNEAQ (reference sequence). The data stem from a study of T cell responses to AZD1222 COVID-19 vaccine. The assay was immunoSEQ multiplex PCR, and TCRdb's table has in-frame clones only and misses some. In the table there are 130,000 to 150,000 clones, around 89% of which are singletons. Study-wide findings and caveats: The study found Spike-specific TCR breadth and depth rose after two AZD1222 doses. Reportedly, close to half of spike-specific TCRs are directed against unmutated variant regions. Donors were mostly white British, more females; clonal diversity possibly underestimated.

This specimen consisted of peripheral blood, obtained on day 0 of AZD1222 vaccination. The V gene is TRBV7-9, the J gene TRBJ1-4; no firm D call. This clonotype was sampled from an adult in good health. This CDR3 is CASSPREGAATNEKLFF. For the CDR3, the DNA is TGTGCCAGCAGCCCCCGGGAGGGTGCTGCAACTAATGAAAAACTGTTTTTT.